Given below is one TCR beta chain in context. Its antigen is unidentified. This specimen comes from a study of CXCR3-negative and CXCR3-positive naive CD8 T cells. The study, taken as a whole, reports: Naive cells used TRBV-TRBJ genes in much the same way whether CXCR3-negative or CXCR3-positive; memory cells did not. Diversity was high in both naive subsets and much lower in memory cells. Naive subsets did not differ in surface CD5, and TRB CDR3 properties served to infer TCR strength.

5' RACE that incorporated UMI labels was used to prepare the TRB cDNA libraries. TCRdb reprocessed the 5' RACE reads, keeping one entry per CDR3 protein, no DNA. Listed are some 130,000 distinct CDR3 sequences; 0.29% falls within the top ten. In germline, CDR1 is SGHDT, CDR2 YYEEEE. CDR3 length equals 15 residues. The TCR sequence derives from a human donor in good health. Some clones in this sample may be carry-over from other donors' samples. The chain couples TRBV5-6 to TRBJ2-5; the D gene TCRdb calls, TRBD2, cannot be checked with no DNA. The sample was naive CXCR3- CD8+ T cells from blood. Sample subset: CD45RO-CCR7+CD27+CD95- naive CD8+ T cells lacking CXCR3 (TNR3-). The CDR3 here is CASSSIAGLQETQYF.